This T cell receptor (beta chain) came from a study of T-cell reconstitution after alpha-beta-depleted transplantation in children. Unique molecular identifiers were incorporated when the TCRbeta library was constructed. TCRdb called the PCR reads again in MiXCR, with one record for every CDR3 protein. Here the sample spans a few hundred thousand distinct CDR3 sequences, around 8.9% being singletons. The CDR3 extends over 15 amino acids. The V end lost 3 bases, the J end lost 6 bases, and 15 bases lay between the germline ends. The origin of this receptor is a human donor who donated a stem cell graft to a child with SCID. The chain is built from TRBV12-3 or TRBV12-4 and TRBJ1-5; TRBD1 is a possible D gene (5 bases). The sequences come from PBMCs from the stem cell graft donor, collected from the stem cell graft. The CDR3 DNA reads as TGTGCCAGCAGTTTTATGCCAGGGAGCGTTCAGCCCCAGCATTTT. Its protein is CASSFMPGSVQPQHF.